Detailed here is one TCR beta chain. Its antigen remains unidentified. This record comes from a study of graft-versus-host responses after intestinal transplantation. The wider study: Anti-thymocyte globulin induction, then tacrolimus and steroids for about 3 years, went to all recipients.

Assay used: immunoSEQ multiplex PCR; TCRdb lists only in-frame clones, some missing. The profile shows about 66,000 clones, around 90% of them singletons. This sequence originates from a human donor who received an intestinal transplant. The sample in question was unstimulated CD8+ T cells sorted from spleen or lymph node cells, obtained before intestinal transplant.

The DNA for the CDR3 is TGCGCCAGCAGCCTGGCAGGGGCCCGCAATGAGCAGTTCTTC. Its protein product is CASSLAGARNEQFF. The chain is built from TRBV4-1 and TRBJ2-1; D may be TRBD1 (6 bases). V was pared by 4 bases and J by 6 bases, with 13 bases between. The CDR3 consists of 14 residues. CDR1 and CDR2 from the germline V gene are MGHRA and YSYEKL.